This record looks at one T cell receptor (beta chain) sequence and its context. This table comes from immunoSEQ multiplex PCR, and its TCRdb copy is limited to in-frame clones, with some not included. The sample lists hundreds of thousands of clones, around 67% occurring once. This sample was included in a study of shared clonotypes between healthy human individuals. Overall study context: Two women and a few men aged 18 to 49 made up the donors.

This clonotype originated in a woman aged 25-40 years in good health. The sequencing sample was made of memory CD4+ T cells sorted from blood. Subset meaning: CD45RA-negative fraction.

The CDR3 spells CASSLLGARGYTF. The CDR3 DNA reads TGTGCCAGCAGCTTGTTAGGGGCTAGGGGCTACACCTTC. The V and J genes are TRBV5-6 and TRBJ1-2; weak D call: TRBD1 (5 bases). Trimming left V 1 base short and J 8 bases short, with 12 bases between. This CDR3 region has 13 residues. Germline V gene data show CDR1 as SGHDT and CDR2 as YYEEEE.